The 22 T cell receptor beta chains below all came from one sample that was sequenced in a study of shared clonotypes between healthy human individuals. Sequencing used immunoSEQ multiplex PCR; TCRdb keeps in-frame clones, though not all of them. The profile shows some 1.5 million clones, 95% to 99% of them singletons. Sequencing was done on a sample of naive CD4+ T cells sorted from blood. The subset is: CD45RA+ positively selected. Receptors were obtained from a man younger than 40 in good health.

The gene calls are TRBV7-8 and TRBJ2-5; 8 bases align to TRBD2. Germline CDR1 SGHVS, CDR2 FQNEAQ. The trim removed 5 bases at V and 1 base at J, leaving 9 bases unmatched. The CDR3 runs to 16 residues. The CDR3 DNA reads TGTGCCAGCAGCCCGAGCCGACTAGCGCCCCAAGAGACCCAGTACTTC. This codes for CASSPSRLAPQETQYF.

V gene TRBV6-4 combines with J gene TRBJ2-5; no clear D gene. The CDR3 sequence is 11 residues long. V dropped 6 bases and J dropped 0 bases, with 2 bases sitting between them. Looked up from germline, CDR1 is MRHNA and CDR2 is SNTAGT. The CDR3 sequence: CASSYQETQYF. Here the CDR3 DNA reads TGTGCCAGCAGCTACCAAGAGACCCAGTACTTC.

This clone was detected once. The chain combines TRBV28 with TRBJ2-2, with 8 bases matching TRBD1. Germline V lookup: CDR1 MDHEN, CDR2 SYDVKM. The CDR3 extends over 15 amino acids. V gave up 5 bases and J gave up 0 bases; unmatched junction bases: 2. The CDR3 protein is CASSAGGSNTGELFF. CDR3 DNA: TGTGCCAGCAGTGCAGGGGGCTCGAACACCGGGGAGCTGTTTTTT.

This chain's CDR3 is CASSLRLLGNEQYF. CDR3 nucleotide sequence: TGCGCCAGCAGCTTGCGTCTCTTGGGAAACGAGCAGTACTTC. This sequence joins TRBV5-1 and TRBJ2-7; D not resolved. Germline V gene lookup returns CDR1 SGHRS and CDR2 YFSETQ. This CDR3 is 14 amino acids long. Trimming took off 1 base at V and 5 bases at J, with 13 bases between the two ends.

The J gene is TRBJ2-1, the V gene TRBV20-1; possible D gene TRBD2, 5 bases. The V gene's germline CDR1 is DFQATT and CDR2 SNEGSKA (reference sequence). Trimming took 6 bases from V and 5 from J, leaving 8 bases between them. This CDR3 is 11 amino acids long. CDR3 in amino acids: CSAPGNNEQFF. Written as DNA, the CDR3 is TGCAGTGCCCCGGGGAACAATGAGCAGTTCTTC.

In its sample, this clone was seen once. This sequence joins TRBV6-1 and TRBJ2-1; perhaps TRBD1 as D (5 bases). Per the germline V gene, CDR1 is MNHNS and CDR2 is SASEGT. The CDR3 is 12 amino acids. V gave up 10 bases and J gave up 12 bases, with 19 bases separating them. The CDR3 DNA reads as TGTGCCACCTCACGGGTGGGGCTATGGCAGTTCTTC. Its translation is CATSRVGLWQFF.

Remarks on this clone: This specimen includes other DNA sequences encoding the same CDR3. This chain connects TRBV2 to TRBJ2-7, with 7 nucleotides matching TRBD1. CDR1 SNHLY and CDR2 FYNNEI come from the germline V gene. This CDR3 region has 13 residues. V trimming: 2 bases; J trimming: 4 bases; junction bases outside the gene matches: 2. DNA of the CDR3: TGTGCCAGCAGTGAAACAGGGGTATACGAGCAGTACTTC. Protein: CASSETGVYEQYF.

The chain joins TRBV7-2 to TRBJ2-7, with 11 bases lining up with TRBD1. The CDR3 spans 14 residues. Per germline, CDR1 SGHTA and CDR2 FQGNSA. V gave up 1 base and J gave up 9 bases; unmatched junction bases: 5. CDR3 residues: CASSLEGTGGRQYF. The CDR3 DNA reads as TGTGCCAGCAGCTTAGAGGGGACAGGGGGTAGGCAGTACTTC.

This sequence joins TRBV5-5 and TRBJ2-2; D ambiguous. The CDR3 loop spans 14 amino acids. V was shortened by 0 bases and J by 2 bases, with 5 bases between the two germline ends. CDR1 is SGHKS, CDR2 YYEKEE, per germline (reference sequence). The CDR3 bases are TGTGCCAGCAGCTTGGTCGATAACACCGGGGAGCTGTTTTTT. Translated: CASSLVDNTGELFF.

The chain has TRBV27 and TRBJ2-7; weak D call: TRBD2 (6 bases). Trimming took 5 bases from V and 4 from J, leaving 18 bases between them. The CDR3 consists of 15 residues. Germline loops: CDR1 MNHEY, CDR2 SMNVEV (reference sequence). The CDR3: CASSRLVTGGYEQYF. The CDR3 DNA follows: TGTGCCAGCAGTCGACTAGTCACAGGTGGATACGAGCAGTACTTC.

The V and J genes are TRBV4-3 and TRBJ2-3, with 9 bases aligning to TRBD2. Unmatched junction bases numbered 6, after V lost 8 bases and J lost 3 bases. This CDR3 contains 14 residues. Germline lookup yields CDR1 LGHNA and CDR2 YSLEER. The CDR3 DNA follows: TGCGCCAGCGGAGGCGGGAGGGCAACAGATACGCAGTATTTT. Translated, it gives CASGGGRATDTQYF.

The rearrangement links TRBV7-9 to TRBJ2-2, with D possibly TRBD1 on 7 matching bases. Trimming took off 2 bases at V and 5 bases at J, with 12 bases between the two ends. The CDR3 contains 15 residues. Germline CDR1 is SEHNR and CDR2 is FQNEAQ (reference sequence). The CDR3 sequence: CASSLQQGRTGELFF. For the CDR3, the DNA is TGTGCCAGCAGCTTACAACAGGGGAGGACCGGGGAGCTGTTTTTT.

As for this clone: One end of the junction varies from germline; a read error may be responsible. The V and J genes are TRBV10-2 and TRBJ2-3, with 7 bases fitting TRBD2. This CDR3 spans 10 amino acids. Germline V CDR1 and CDR2: WSHSY, SAAADI. This CDR3 reads CASSATGTIF. The CDR3 DNA follows: TGCGCCAGCAGCGCAACCGGGACTATCTTT.

The chain is built from TRBV11-2 and TRBJ2-3, with 7 bases that match TRBD1. CDR3 length: 15 residues. Germline V gene lookup returns CDR1 SGHAT and CDR2 FQNNGV. The trim removed 6 bases at V and 0 bases at J, leaving 6 bases unmatched. CDR3 loop: CASSSTGASTDTQYF. The CDR3 DNA reads as TGTGCCAGCAGTTCAACAGGGGCCAGCACAGATACGCAGTATTTT.

The chain combines TRBV15 with TRBJ1-1; D call uncertain. V gave up 3 bases and J gave up 7 bases, with 6 bases separating them. In germline, CDR1 is LNHNV, CDR2 YYDKDF (reference sequence). This CDR3 is built from 11 residues. CDR3 residues: CATSRRDEAFF. The CDR3 DNA sequence: TGTGCCACCAGCAGGAGGGATGAAGCTTTCTTT.

The CDR3 protein is CASIPSGLESEQYF. The CDR3 bases are TGTGCCAGCATACCATCTGGCCTCGAGAGCGAGCAGTACTTC. The chain has TRBV28 and TRBJ2-7; D is undetermined. In germline, CDR1 is MDHEN, CDR2 SYDVKM. Deletions cut 7 bases from V and 6 bases from J, with 19 bases between. The CDR3 spans 14 residues.

Only one count was recorded for this clone. The chain carries TRBV6-5 and TRBJ1-2; no definite D call. Germline CDR1 is MNHEY and CDR2 is SVGAGI. This CDR3 spans 14 amino acids. V lost 2 bases and J lost 4, with 11 bases in between. CDR3 nucleotide sequence: TGTGCCAGCAGTTACAAAGGGTTCTTCTATGGCTACACCTTC. It specifies CASSYKGFFYGYTF.

The J gene is TRBJ2-1, the V gene TRBV29-1, with 8 positions matching TRBD1. With V trimmed by 4 bases and J by 7 bases, 21 bases remained unmatched. The CDR3 contains 18 residues. Germline V gene lookup returns CDR1 SQVTM and CDR2 ANQGSEA. In nucleotides, the CDR3 is TGCAGCGTTGCCCCTCGATTACTGACAGGGGCGAGGTCGAATGAGCAGTTCTTC. Amino acids: CSVAPRLLTGARSNEQFF.

The chain is built from TRBV29-1 and TRBJ2-5, with TRBD2 as a possible D gene (6 bases). The V gene lost 1 base and the J gene lost 5 bases, with 8 bases spanning the gap. Germline CDR1 and CDR2: SQVTM and ANQGSEA. The length of the CDR3 is 12 residues. CDR3 nucleotides: TGCAGCGTTGAAGGACTAGTGGAGACCCAGTACTTC. Its translation is CSVEGLVETQYF.

The chain joins TRBV11-2 to TRBJ2-7; the D call may be TRBD1 or TRBD2 (5 bases each). The CDR3 loop spans 13 amino acids. CDR1 and CDR2 (germline): SGHAT, FQNNGV. V was clipped by 0 bases and J by 4 bases, with 7 bases between them. The CDR3 bases are TGTGCCAGCAGCTTAGAGAGGGGATACGAGCAGTACTTC. Amino acid sequence: CASSLERGYEQYF.

The genes are TRBV7-6 and TRBJ1-5; no clear D gene. Trimming removed 5 bases from V and 5 bases from J, with 13 bases in between. Germline CDR1 is SGHVS and CDR2 is FNYEAQ. The CDR3 covers 14 residues. DNA of the CDR3: TGTGCCAGCAGCCCAAATACCGGCGATCAGCCCCAGCATTTT. Its translation: CASSPNTGDQPQHF.

The chain uses TRBV2 and TRBJ2-7; a weak D match, TRBD1 (6 bases). Germline assignment: CDR1 SNHLY and CDR2 FYNNEI. The ends were cut back, 3 bases at V and 0 bases at J, with 6 bases in the middle. This CDR3 is built from 13 residues. This CDR3 is CASSEDSSYEQYF. Here the CDR3 DNA reads TGTGCCAGCAGTGAGGACAGCTCCTACGAGCAGTACTTC. The full variable domain, in which reference TRBV2 and TRBJ2-7 provide the parts outside the CDR3, is EPEVTQTPSHQVTQMGQEVILRCVPISNHLYFYWYRQILGQKVEFLVSFYNNEISEKSEIFDDQFSVERPDGSNFTLKIRSTKLEDSAMYFCASSEDSSYEQYFGPGTRLTVT.